Each of the 3 T cell receptor beta chains below was sequenced from the same sample in a study of technical replicates of blood from several donors. Data came from immunoSEQ multiplex PCR; TCRdb stores just in-frame clones and leaves some out. In the table there are roughly 61,000 clones, more than 95% of which are singletons. Sequenced sample: T cells isolated from PBMCs. These TCRs come from a human donor in good health.

The chain couples TRBV27 to TRBJ1-5; D is perhaps TRBD1 (6 bases). V lost 8 bases, J lost 1 base, and 12 bases lay in between. CDR1 is MNHEY, CDR2 SMNVEV, per germline (reference sequence). The CDR3 contains 14 residues. The CDR3 reads CASSTGLSNQPQHF. CDR3 in DNA: TGTGCCAGCTCCACAGGGTTAAGCAATCAGCCCCAGCATTTT.

This chain links TRBV7-6 with TRBJ2-2; tentative D call: TRBD1 (6 bases). This CDR3 comprises 16 residues. Germline lookup yields CDR1 SGHVS and CDR2 FNYEAQ. Trimming took off 5 bases at V and 1 base at J, with 14 bases between the two ends. CDR3 bases: TGTGCCAGCAGCGGGGGCCGAATTGGGAACACCGGGGAGCTGTTTTTT. Amino acids: CASSGGRIGNTGELFF.

The rearrangement uses TRBV25-1 and TRBJ1-3; D unclear. CDR1 and CDR2 (germline): MGHDK, SYGVNS. V lost 2 bases to trimming and J lost 1 base, with 12 bases between them. The CDR3 contains 16 residues. CDR3 protein: CASSEVAGSSGNTIYF. The CDR3 DNA reads TGTGCCAGCAGTGAAGTCGCAGGTTCGTCTGGAAACACCATATATTTT.